The 24 T cell receptor beta chains given below trace back to one sample, sequenced in a study of control samples from healthy donors and cancer patients. Clones were read by immunoSEQ multiplex PCR, and TCRdb kept only the in-frame ones, dropping some. The sample records around 140,000 clones, about 90% being singletons. The specimen was PBMCs. The receptors shown here come from a middle-aged man with head and neck cancer.

This sequence joins TRBV10-3 and TRBJ2-7, with 12 bases identical to TRBD1. Germline V gives CDR1 ENHRY, CDR2 SYGVKD. The CDR3 consists of 15 residues. The ends lost 6 bases at V and 5 bases at J; junction bases unmatched: 8. The CDR3 here is CAIRYTRDRGHEQYF. The DNA of the CDR3 is TGTGCCATCAGGTACACCCGGGACAGGGGGCACGAGCAGTACTTC.

The chain couples TRBV5-1 to TRBJ1-2; 8 bases are shared with TRBD1. This CDR3 spans 14 amino acids. Losses at the gene ends were 4 bases for V and 7 bases for J; bases not matched to a gene: 9. In germline, CDR1 is SGHRS, CDR2 YFSETQ. CDR3 in DNA: TGCGCCAGCAGCCCTCAGGGGGCGTCGGCTGGCTACACCTTC. Protein sequence: CASSPQGASAGYTF.

J is TRBJ2-6 and V is TRBV2, with TRBD2 matching 7 bases. CDR3 length: 13 residues. The junction had 3 bases not matched to a gene; V was cut back by 11 bases and J by 2 bases. CDR1 and CDR2 (germline): SNHLY, FYNNEI. This chain's CDR3 is CAVGGAGANVLTF. The CDR3 bases are TGTGCCGTGGGAGGGGCTGGGGCCAACGTCCTGACTTTC.

The chain has TRBV11-3 and TRBJ2-2; 9 bases line up with TRBD1. The V and J ends lost 5 bases and 4 bases, in that order; junction bases with no gene match: 5. This CDR3 is built from 15 residues. The germline V gene encodes CDR1 SGHNT and CDR2 YENEEA. In DNA, the CDR3 is TGTGCCAGCAGCGGGACAGGGAGGGGCACCGGGGAGCTGTTTTTT. It is translated as CASSGTGRGTGELFF.

This clone showed up just once. The chain uses TRBV29-1 and TRBJ1-1, with a weak D call TRBD1 (5 bases). This CDR3 contains 14 residues. The V and J ends lost 1 base and 1 base respectively, with 10 bases between them. Germline-derived CDR1 and CDR2 are SQVTM and ANQGSEA. DNA of the CDR3: TGCAGCGTTGAAGGAGGGGTTTCGAACACTGAAGCTTTCTTT. As protein: CSVEGGVSNTEAFF.

The chain carries TRBV19 and TRBJ1-5; D not certain. The germline gives CDR1 LNHDA, CDR2 SQIVND (reference sequence). Trimming shortened V by 4 bases and J by 5 bases, and 15 bases separated the two germline ends. The CDR3 totals 15 residues. The CDR3 loop reads CASSTMTQRYQPQHF. CDR3 nucleotide sequence: TGTGCCAGTAGTACGATGACACAACGGTATCAGCCCCAGCATTTT.

The gene calls are TRBV2 and TRBJ2-6; tentatively, D is TRBD1 (5 bases). This CDR3 contains 16 residues. Per the germline V gene, CDR1 is SNHLY and CDR2 is FYNNEI. The V end was cut by 6 bases, the J end by 3 bases, with 15 bases between. CDR3 amino acids: CASSATVGRGANVLTF. CDR3 nucleotide sequence: TGTGCCAGCAGCGCAACGGTGGGGCGTGGGGCCAACGTCCTGACTTTC. Full variable domain (outside the CDR3, taken from reference TRBV2 and TRBJ2-6): EPEVTQTPSHQVTQMGQEVILRCVPISNHLYFYWYRQILGQKVEFLVSFYNNEISEKSEIFDDQFSVERPDGSNFTLKIRSTKLEDSAMYFCASSATVGRGANVLTFGAGSRLTVL.

This sequence joins TRBV11-2 and TRBJ2-7; 13 nucleotides line up with TRBD2. CDR1 is SGHAT and CDR2 is FQNNGV in the germline V gene. This CDR3 has 15 residues. With V trimmed by 5 bases and J by 6 bases, 7 bases remained unmatched. CDR3 loop: CASSDTSGRALEQYF. The CDR3 region has the DNA TGTGCCAGCAGCGACACTAGCGGGAGGGCTCTCGAGCAGTACTTC.

Here the CDR3 reads CASSPPSGWGEQFF. The CDR3 DNA sequence: TGTGCCAGCTCACCACCGTCGGGGTGGGGTGAGCAGTTCTTC. The chain links TRBV18 to TRBJ2-1, with D possibly matching TRBD2 (5 bases). The ends were cut back, 0 bases at V and 9 bases at J, with 12 bases in the middle. Germline V gene data show CDR1 as KGHSH and CDR2 as LQKENI. This CDR3 contains 14 residues.

The V gene is TRBV6-2 or TRBV6-3, the J gene TRBJ2-7; D ambiguous. This CDR3 contains 14 residues. Germline loops: CDR1 MNHEY, CDR2 SVGEGT. The V end lost 3 bases, the J end lost 7 bases, and 16 bases lay between the germline ends. The CDR3 bases are TGTGCCAGCAGTTATGGTCCCGGAGTAGGGGAGCAGTACTTC. Amino acids: CASSYGPGVGEQYF.

V is TRBV7-9 and J is TRBJ1-1, with no clear D. V lost 5 bases, J lost 6 bases, and 10 bases lay in between. The CDR3 loop spans 12 amino acids. The V gene's germline CDR1 is SEHNR and CDR2 FQNEAQ (reference sequence). The CDR3 DNA follows: TGTGCCAGCAGCCGTCAGAGGCCTGAAGCTTTCTTT. Protein: CASSRQRPEAFF. The full variable domain, in which reference TRBV7-9 and TRBJ1-1 provide the parts outside the CDR3, is DTGVSQNPRHKITKRGQNVTFRCDPISEHNRLYWYRQTLGQGPEFLTYFQNEAQLEKSRLLSDRFSAERPKGSFSTLEIQRTEQGDSAMYLCASSRQRPEAFFGQGTRLTVV.

This clone appeared a single time. This rearrangement joins TRBV19 to TRBJ2-1; 10 nucleotides agree with TRBD2. The germline V gene encodes CDR1 LNHDA and CDR2 SQIVND (reference sequence). The CDR3 runs 18 residues. V shed 0 bases, J shed 1 base, and the junction held 6 bases outside the gene matches. CDR3 protein: CASSIEGSGRPSYNEQFF. Written as DNA, the CDR3 is TGTGCCAGTAGTATAGAGGGTAGCGGGAGGCCTTCCTACAATGAGCAGTTCTTC. The full variable domain, in which reference TRBV19 and TRBJ2-1 provide the parts outside the CDR3, is DGGITQSPKYLFRKEGQNVTLSCEQNLNHDAMYWYRQDPGQGLRLIYYSQIVNDFQKGDIAEGYSVSREKKESFPLTVTSAQKNPTAFYLCASSIEGSGRPSYNEQFFGPGTRLTVL.

The chain carries TRBV19 and TRBJ2-7, with D possibly matching TRBD2 (6 bases). Trimming shortened V by 6 bases and J by 3 bases, and 15 bases separated the two germline ends. The CDR3 loop spans 14 amino acids. The germline V gene has CDR1 LNHDA and CDR2 SQIVND (reference sequence). This CDR3 is CASSPWRGSYEQYF. Written as DNA, the CDR3 is TGTGCCAGTAGCCCCTGGCGGGGAAGCTACGAGCAGTACTTC.

The J gene is TRBJ2-3, the V gene TRBV28; 10 nucleotides match TRBD2. J gave up 5 bases and V 2 bases, and 4 bases lay outside the gene matches. Germline-derived CDR1 and CDR2 are MDHEN and SYDVKM. The CDR3 spans 15 residues. In nucleotides, the CDR3 is TGTGCCAGCAGTTTACTAGCGGGAGACAGAGATACGCAGTATTTT. This codes for CASSLLAGDRDTQYF.

The chain employs TRBV28 and TRBJ2-7, with D possibly matching TRBD1 (6 bases). The germline CDR1 and CDR2 sequences are MDHEN and SYDVKM. There are 14 residues in the CDR3. The V and J ends lost 6 bases and 1 base respectively, with 13 bases between them. CDR3 residues: CASREQGSSYEQYF. The DNA for the CDR3 is TGTGCCAGCAGGGAACAGGGTTCTTCCTACGAGCAGTACTTC. Filled out from reference TRBV28 and TRBJ2-7, the complete variable domain reads DVKVTQSSRYLVKRTGEKVFLECVQDMDHENMFWYRQDPGLGLRLIYFSYDVKMKEKGDIPEGYSVSREKKERFSLILESASTNQTSMYLCASREQGSSYEQYFGPGTRLTVT.

A single count supports this clone. The CDR3 region is CASSYEGSYGYTF. The CDR3 region has the DNA TGTGCCAGCAGTTACGAGGGGTCCTATGGCTACACCTTC. V gene TRBV6-2 or TRBV6-3 combines with J gene TRBJ1-2; possibly TRBD1 for D (5 bases). The CDR3 covers 13 residues. The germline V gene has CDR1 MNHEY and CDR2 SVGEGT. Trimming shortened V by 2 bases and J by 4 bases, and 8 bases separated the two germline ends.

J is TRBJ2-4 and V is TRBV12-3 or TRBV12-4; TRBD2 is a possible D gene (5 bases). Trimming removed 2 bases from V and 9 bases from J, with 11 bases in between. The CDR3 extends over 13 amino acids. This CDR3 is CASSLSDEGIQYF. CDR3 sequence (DNA): TGTGCCAGCAGTTTAAGTGACGAGGGCATTCAGTACTTC.

This sequence joins TRBV30 and TRBJ1-1, with a possible D match to TRBD1 (5 bases). Per germline, CDR1 GTSNPN and CDR2 SVGIG (reference sequence). The CDR3 covers 13 residues. Trimming removed 3 bases at V and 1 base at J, with 9 bases between. DNA of the CDR3: TGTGCCTGGAGCCGGGACGGGAACACTGAAGCTTTCTTT. Protein sequence: CAWSRDGNTEAFF.

The genes are TRBV5-1 and TRBJ2-1; D is unclear. CDR3 length: 11 amino acids. Per germline, CDR1 SGHRS and CDR2 YFSETQ. The ends were cut back, 2 bases at V and 5 bases at J, with 2 bases in the middle. The CDR3 loop is CASSLNNEQFF. The DNA for the CDR3 is TGCGCCAGCAGCTTAAACAATGAGCAGTTCTTC.

The gene calls are TRBV18 and TRBJ2-5; 7 bases agree with TRBD1. V trimming: 4 bases; J trimming: 7 bases; junction bases outside the gene matches: 12. Germline V gives CDR1 KGHSH, CDR2 LQKENI. The CDR3 loop spans 15 amino acids. Here the CDR3 DNA reads TGTGCCAGCTCACGGTACAGGGGTAATGAGGTGACCCAGTACTTC. Encoded protein: CASSRYRGNEVTQYF. The entire variable domain, with the rest obtained from reference TRBV18 and TRBJ2-5, is as follows: NAGVMQNPRHLVRRRGQEARLRCSPMKGHSHVYWYRQLPEEGLKFMVYLQKENIIDESGMPKERFSAEFPKEGPSILRIQQVVRGDSAAYFCASSRYRGNEVTQYFGPGTRLLVL.

J is TRBJ2-6 and V is TRBV3-1 (or the pseudogene TRBV3-2); a weak D match, TRBD2 (5 bases). The germline V and J ends were trimmed by 0 bases and 1 base, with 10 bases remaining between them. Germline V gene sequence: CDR1 LGHDT, CDR2 YNNKEL (reference sequence). This CDR3 has 17 residues. CDR3 region: CASSQDLRVSGANVLTF. Here the CDR3 DNA reads TGTGCCAGCAGCCAAGATCTGAGGGTGTCTGGGGCCAACGTCCTGACTTTC.

This chain uses TRBV18 with TRBJ2-1, with 7 bases fitting TRBD2. Germline values: CDR1 KGHSH, CDR2 LQKENI. The CDR3 has 14 residues. The V segment lost 3 bases and the J segment 7 bases; nucleotides outside the gene matches: 6. The CDR3 nucleotides are TGTGCCAGCTCACCCCAGCGGGACTGGAATGAGCAGTTCTTC. Residues: CASSPQRDWNEQFF.

The chain recombines TRBV3-1 (or the pseudogene TRBV3-2) with TRBJ2-5; possibly TRBD2 for D (5 bases). The CDR3 is 18 amino acids. V was clipped by 0 bases and J by 1 base, with 18 bases between them. Germline V lookup: CDR1 LGHDT, CDR2 YNNKEL (reference sequence). The CDR3 DNA is TGTGCCAGCAGCCAAGACCGGCAACTAGTCACCCTCCAAGAGACCCAGTACTTC. As protein: CASSQDRQLVTLQETQYF.

The chain carries TRBV28 and TRBJ1-5; possible D gene TRBD1, 5 bases. Trimming removed 5 bases at V and 6 bases at J, with 26 bases between. The CDR3 covers 18 residues. The germline V gene encodes CDR1 MDHEN and CDR2 SYDVKM. The CDR3 spells CASSMLWGPSDLGQPQHF. CDR3 DNA: TGTGCCAGCAGTATGCTGTGGGGACCGTCCGATTTGGGTCAGCCCCAGCATTTT.